Listed below are T cell receptor beta chains from one sample, sequenced in a study of blood T cell repertoires in COVID-19. TCRdb's copy holds only in-frame clones and misses some; the assay was immunoSEQ multiplex PCR. Of about 190,000 clones in the sample, around 84% are singletons; the top ten hold 14%. Specimen: peripheral blood. The origin of the receptors is a man aged 25 to 40 with active or convalescent COVID-19. CDR3s include the opening cysteine and the closing phenylalanine or tryptophan. The order of the fields is J gene, V gene, clone size, D gene, CDR3 protein, CDR3 DNA. D genes are given only for firm matches. Clone size is not always given. Where it is, it says once, few, many or a class for expanded clones.

J: TRBJ1-5; V: TRBV6-5; size: -; D: TRBD1; CDR3: CARRTGDQPQHF; DNA: TGTGCCAGACGGACAGGAGATCAGCCCCAGCATTTT
J: TRBJ2-2; V: TRBV4-1; size: -; D: TRBD1; CDR3: CASSHATGVTGELFF; DNA: TGCGCCAGCAGCCATGCGACAGGGGTCACCGGGGAGCTGTTTTTT
J: TRBJ1-1; V: TRBV6-4; size: -; D: TRBD1; CDR3: CASSDSSGTGAEAFF; DNA: TGTGCCAGCAGTGACTCGTCGGGGACAGGGGCTGAAGCTTTCTTT
J: TRBJ2-1; V: TRBV5-5; size: -; D: TRBD2; CDR3: CASSLGLARANEQFF; DNA: TGTGCCAGCAGCTTGGGACTAGCCCGGGCCAATGAGCAGTTCTTC
J: TRBJ2-1; V: TRBV5-1; size: -; D: -; CDR3: CASSTTARRVENEQFF; DNA: TGCGCCAGCAGCACGACAGCGCGGAGGGTCGAAAATGAGCAGTTCTTC
J: TRBJ2-2; V: TRBV24-1; size: -; D: TRBD2; CDR3: CATSDLTSGMTAGELFF; DNA: TGTGCCACCAGTGATTTAACTAGCGGGATGACGGCCGGGGAGCTGTTTTTT
J: TRBJ2-4; V: TRBV11-3; size: -; D: -; CDR3: CASSLDSGRLAKNIQYF; DNA: TGTGCCAGCAGCTTAGATTCTGGGAGGCTAGCCAAAAACATTCAGTACTTC
J: TRBJ1-1; V: TRBV28; size: -; D: -; CDR3: CASSSGKRTEAFF; DNA: TGTGCCAGCAGTTCAGGGAAGCGCACTGAAGCTTTCTTT
J: TRBJ1-1; V: TRBV5-1; size: -; D: -; CDR3: CASSSGAEAFF; DNA: TGCGCCAGCAGCTCAGGGGCCGAAGCTTTCTTT
J: TRBJ2-1; V: TRBV12-3/TRBV12-4; size: -; D: -; CDR3: CASTAGTLNEQFF; DNA: TGTGCCAGCACCGCCGGGACTTTGAATGAGCAGTTCTTC
J: TRBJ2-1; V: TRBV28; size: -; D: -; CDR3: CASSPPSGMSNEQFF; DNA: TGTGCCAGCAGTCCCCCATCGGGGATGAGCAATGAGCAGTTCTTC
J: TRBJ1-5; V: TRBV3-1/TRBV3-2; size: once; D: -; CDR3: CASSLLEGQPQHF; DNA: TGTGCCAGCAGCCTACTCGAGGGTCAGCCCCAGCATTTT
J: TRBJ1-5; V: TRBV28; size: -; D: TRBD1; CDR3: CASSLQGGNQPQHF; DNA: TGTGCCAGCAGTTTGCAGGGGGGAAATCAGCCCCAGCATTTT
J: TRBJ1-1; V: TRBV3-1/TRBV3-2; size: -; D: TRBD1; CDR3: CASSQPGQGAKGAGTEAFF; DNA: TGTGCCAGCAGCCAACCGGGACAGGGGGCGAAGGGAGCTGGCACTGAAGCTTTCTTT
J: TRBJ1-4; V: TRBV10-3; size: -; D: -; CDR3: CAISESLGGREKLFF; DNA: TGTGCCATCAGTGAGTCTTTAGGAGGAAGGGAAAAACTGTTTTTT
J: TRBJ2-2; V: TRBV7-2; size: -; D: TRBD1; CDR3: CASQGAEGVTGELFF; DNA: TGTGCCAGCCAGGGGGCGGAAGGGGTAACCGGGGAGCTGTTTTTT
J: TRBJ1-1; V: TRBV28; size: -; D: TRBD1; CDR3: CASSLGQGLPGTEAFF; DNA: TGTGCCAGCAGCCTAGGACAGGGGCTCCCGGGCACTGAAGCTTTCTTT
J: TRBJ2-5; V: TRBV7-9; size: -; D: TRBD1; CDR3: CASSLAAGGAEETQYF; DNA: TGTGCCAGCAGCTTAGCGGCAGGGGGCGCAGAAGAGACCCAGTACTTC
J: TRBJ2-3; V: TRBV5-6; size: -; D: TRBD1; CDR3: CASSLERGQGTDTQYF; DNA: TGTGCCAGCAGCCTGGAAAGGGGGCAGGGCACAGATACGCAGTATTTT
J: TRBJ2-2; V: TRBV3-1/TRBV3-2; size: -; D: -; CDR3: CASSSAGELFF; DNA: TGTGCCAGCAGCTCAGCCGGGGAGCTGTTTTTT
J: TRBJ1-2; V: TRBV25-1; size: few; D: -; CDR3: CASSEGGGNYGYTF; DNA: TGTGCCAGCAGTGAAGGCGGGGGGAACTATGGCTACACCTTC
J: TRBJ2-3; V: TRBV6-5; size: -; D: TRBD2; CDR3: CASSVAGADTQYF; DNA: TGTGCCAGCTCGGTAGCGGGGGCAGATACGCAGTATTTT
J: TRBJ2-3; V: TRBV9; size: -; D: TRBD2; CDR3: CASSVVASGAGTQYF; DNA: TGTGCCAGCAGCGTAGTGGCTAGCGGGGCTGGTACGCAGTATTTT
J: TRBJ2-2; V: TRBV30; size: -; D: -; CDR3: CAWSSGAGSSTGELFF; DNA: TGTGCCTGGAGTTCAGGGGCTGGCTCGAGTACCGGGGAGCTGTTTTTT
J: TRBJ2-1; V: TRBV10-3; size: -; D: TRBD2; CDR3: CAISEGGSSYNEQFF; DNA: TGTGCCATCAGTGAAGGCGGGAGCTCCTACAATGAGCAGTTCTTC
J: TRBJ2-1; V: TRBV27; size: -; D: TRBD2; CDR3: CASSLSSPLAGDPRSSYNEQFF; DNA: TGTGCCAGCAGTTTATCTTCACCACTAGCGGGGGACCCTAGGAGCTCCTACAATGAGCAGTTCTTC
J: TRBJ2-1; V: TRBV7-2; size: -; D: -; CDR3: CASSLGTYNEQFF; DNA: TGTGCCAGCAGCTTAGGTACCTACAATGAGCAGTTCTTC
J: TRBJ1-5; V: TRBV2; size: few; D: TRBD1; CDR3: CASIVGQLNQPQHF; DNA: TGTGCCAGCATAGTGGGACAGCTTAATCAGCCCCAGCATTTT
J: TRBJ1-4; V: TRBV28; size: -; D: -; CDR3: CASSPRGGKEKLFF; DNA: TGTGCCAGCAGTCCGCGGGGAGGGAAGGAAAAACTGTTTTTT
J: TRBJ1-5; V: TRBV5-6; size: once; D: -; CDR3: CASSLEQNQPQHF; DNA: TGTGCCAGCAGCTTGGAACAGAATCAGCCCCAGCATTTT
J: TRBJ1-2; V: TRBV6-5; size: -; D: -; CDR3: CASLAGYDGYTF; DNA: TGTGCCAGCCTCGCCGGGTACGATGGCTACACCTTC
J: TRBJ1-4; V: TRBV10-3; size: -; D: -; CDR3: CASRGGGGEKLFF; DNA: TGTGCCTCCCGAGGCGGCGGGGGTGAAAAACTGTTTTTT
J: TRBJ1-1; V: TRBV3-1/TRBV3-2; size: -; D: -; CDR3: CASSPIAGGSNTEAFF; DNA: TGTGCCAGCAGCCCTATTGCGGGGGGTTCGAACACTGAAGCTTTCTTT
J: TRBJ2-7; V: TRBV18; size: -; D: TRBD1; CDR3: CASSADRGVQYF; DNA: TGTGCCAGCTCAGCCGACAGGGGAGTACAGTACTTC
J: TRBJ1-2; V: TRBV9; size: -; D: -; CDR3: CASNRGEGNYGYTF; DNA: TGTGCCAGCAACCGGGGGGAAGGTAACTATGGCTACACCTTC
J: TRBJ2-3; V: TRBV27; size: -; D: -; CDR3: CASSHLVGNNTQYF; DNA: TGTGCCAGCAGTCACCTCGTCGGGAATAATACGCAGTATTTT
J: TRBJ2-2; V: TRBV9; size: once; D: -; CDR3: CASSVVAGRNTGELFF; DNA: TGTGCCAGCAGCGTAGTTGCAGGGCGGAACACCGGGGAGCTGTTTTTT
J: TRBJ2-5; V: TRBV10-2; size: -; D: TRBD2; CDR3: CASSGLALGRETQYF; DNA: TGCGCCAGCAGTGGACTAGCCCTAGGCCGAGAGACCCAGTACTTC
J: TRBJ1-1; V: TRBV30; size: -; D: -; CDR3: CASERGTEAFF; DNA: TGTGCCTCCGAGCGGGGGACTGAAGCTTTCTTT
J: TRBJ1-4; V: TRBV6-5; size: -; D: -; CDR3: CASRGVGEKLFF; DNA: TGTGCCAGCAGAGGGGTGGGTGAAAAACTGTTTTTT
J: TRBJ2-1; V: TRBV6-5; size: -; D: TRBD1; CDR3: CASSLHRDRGKNEQFF; DNA: TGTGCCAGCAGTTTACACCGGGACAGGGGGAAAAATGAGCAGTTCTTC
J: TRBJ1-2; V: TRBV10-1; size: -; D: TRBD1; CDR3: CASSPDRTSNYGYTF; DNA: TGCGCCAGCAGCCCGGACAGGACCTCTAACTATGGCTACACCTTC
J: TRBJ1-1; V: TRBV6-2/TRBV6-3; size: -; D: -; CDR3: CASSFGVRGTEAFF; DNA: TGTGCCAGCAGTTTCGGAGTTAGGGGCACTGAAGCTTTCTTT
J: TRBJ1-1; V: TRBV2; size: -; D: TRBD1; CDR3: CASSLGQGGAESEAFF; DNA: TGTGCCAGCAGCCTAGGACAGGGAGGGGCCGAGAGTGAAGCTTTCTTT
J: TRBJ2-1; V: TRBV7-3; size: -; D: TRBD2; CDR3: CASSSTSGGLGEQFF; DNA: TGTGCCAGCAGCTCTACGAGCGGGGGTCTAGGTGAGCAGTTCTTC
J: TRBJ1-1; V: TRBV30; size: -; D: TRBD1; CDR3: CAWSVPKTGGLNTEAFF; DNA: TGTGCCTGGAGTGTACCAAAGACAGGGGGCCTAAACACTGAAGCTTTCTTT